A single sample gave rise to the 18 T cell receptor beta chains below, sequenced in a study of shared clonotypes between healthy human individuals. Clones were read by immunoSEQ multiplex PCR, and TCRdb kept only the in-frame ones, dropping some. The repertoire holds 150,000 to 200,000 clones, approximately 70% seen once, with about 10% in the top ten. Specimen: memory CD4+ T cells sorted from blood. The subset denotes: CD45RA-negative fraction. The source is a man younger than 40 in good health.

The table lists this clone with a few counts. The chain employs TRBV5-1 and TRBJ2-3, with TRBD1 identical over 10 bases. The germline CDR1 and CDR2 sequences are SGHRS and YFSETQ. The CDR3 runs 16 residues. V trimming: 4 bases; J trimming: 0 bases; junction bases outside the gene matches: 5. CDR3 residues: CASSMGTGVSTDTQYF. The CDR3 DNA follows: TGCGCCAGCAGCATGGGGACAGGGGTTAGCACAGATACGCAGTATTTT. The variable domain in full, completed from reference TRBV5-1 and TRBJ2-3, reads KAGVTQTPRYLIKTRGQQVTLSCSPISGHRSVSWYQQTPGQGLQFLFEYFSETQRNKGNFPGRFSGRQFSNSRSEMNVSTLELGDSALYLCASSMGTGVSTDTQYFGPGTRLTVL.

The chain combines TRBV28 with TRBJ2-7; D assignment may be TRBD1 or TRBD2 (7 bases each). Trimming took 6 bases from V and 1 from J, leaving 16 bases between them. This CDR3 has 15 residues. Germline V gene lookup returns CDR1 MDHEN and CDR2 SYDVKM. The DNA for the CDR3 is TGTGCCAGCAGCCTCGCGGGGGACAGATCCTACGAGCAGTACTTC. As protein: CASSLAGDRSYEQYF.

V and J are TRBV25-1 and TRBJ2-1; TRBD2 matches 15 bases. CDR3 length: 15 amino acids. Germline V gene lookup returns CDR1 MGHDK and CDR2 SYGVNS. J lost 9 bases, V lost 2 bases, and 2 bases had no gene match. The CDR3 DNA reads as TGTGCCAGCAGTGAACCGGGACTAGCGGGAGGTGAGCAGTTCTTC. As protein: CASSEPGLAGGEQFF.

The V call is TRBV6-8, the J call TRBJ1-1, with D possibly being TRBD1 (5 bases). The CDR3 totals 16 residues. Per germline, CDR1 MNHGY and CDR2 SAAAGT. Trimming took 4 bases from V and 7 from J, leaving 22 bases between them. CDR3 nucleotides: TGTGCCAGCAGTTCCCCCCTAGACAGACGAAAGCGTGAAGCTTTCTTT. Residues: CASSSPLDRRKREAFF.

The chain uses TRBV7-9 and TRBJ2-5; 9 bases fit TRBD1. Looked up from germline, CDR1 is SEHNR and CDR2 is FQNEAQ (reference sequence). The CDR3 covers 15 residues. V gave up 6 bases and J gave up 5 bases; unmatched junction bases: 10. CDR3 coding DNA: TGTGCCAGCAGGGACAGGACAGGGGAACGGGAGACCCAGTACTTC. This codes for CASRDRTGERETQYF.

As regards this clone: Other DNA variants within this sample encode the same CDR3. The chain combines TRBV11-2 with TRBJ1-2, with D perhaps TRBD1 (5 bases). The V and J ends lost 2 bases and 8 bases respectively, with 12 bases between them. Germline values: CDR1 SGHAT, CDR2 FQNNGV. The CDR3 totals 13 residues. The CDR3 bases are TGTGCCAGCAGCTTATCAGGGTTGGAAGGCTACACCTTC. It codes for CASSLSGLEGYTF.

This rearrangement joins TRBV29-1 to TRBJ1-4; D remains ambiguous. The CDR3 covers 13 residues. Per the germline V gene, CDR1 is SQVTM and CDR2 is ANQGSEA. The V end lost 2 bases, the J end lost 6 bases, and 10 bases lay between the germline ends. In DNA form, the CDR3 reads TGCAGCGTTGAAAAAGTAGGGTATGAAAAACTGTTTTTT. It is translated as CSVEKVGYEKLFF.

This clone is a singleton in its sample. The V call is TRBV10-3, the J call TRBJ2-2, with D perhaps assigned TRBD1 or TRBD2 (5 bases each). V was trimmed by 10 bases and J by 0 bases, leaving 12 bases between them. The CDR3 sequence is 14 residues long. Per the germline V gene, CDR1 is ENHRY and CDR2 is SYGVKD. Here the CDR3 reads CATGRGANTGELFF. Written as DNA, the CDR3 is TGTGCCACCGGAAGAGGGGCGAACACCGGGGAGCTGTTTTTT.

The chain uses TRBV18 and TRBJ2-1, with TRBD1 as a possible D gene (6 bases). CDR3 length: 18 residues. Germline lookup yields CDR1 KGHSH and CDR2 LQKENI. V lost 3 bases and J lost 4, with 22 bases in between. This CDR3 reads CASSPPPRGAWAYNEQFF. CDR3 sequence (DNA): TGTGCCAGCTCACCCCCCCCCAGGGGCGCTTGGGCTTACAATGAGCAGTTCTTC.

A single count supports this clone. The chain has TRBV11-3 and TRBJ2-7; a possible D gene is TRBD2 (6 bases). Trimming removed 0 bases from V and 8 bases from J, with 20 bases in between. The CDR3 extends over 16 amino acids. Germline assignment: CDR1 SGHNT and CDR2 YENEEA. The chain's CDR3 is CASSLDPPGLTSKQYF. The DNA of the CDR3 is TGTGCCAGCAGCTTAGATCCCCCGGGACTCACCTCGAAGCAGTACTTC.

This chain links TRBV9 with TRBJ2-6; D call uncertain. V gave up 7 bases and J gave up 0 bases, with 5 bases separating them. The V gene's germline CDR1 is SGDLS and CDR2 YYNGEE. CDR3 length: 13 amino acids. CDR3 in DNA: TGTGCCAGCGGGCTCTCTGGGGCCAACGTCCTGACTTTC. This gives the protein CASGLSGANVLTF.

This clone was counted at least ten times. This chain connects TRBV11-3 to TRBJ2-3; TRBD1 might be the D (5 bases). This CDR3 region has 15 residues. Deletions cut 1 base from V and 5 bases from J, with 13 bases between. Germline V lookup: CDR1 SGHNT, CDR2 YENEEA. Here the CDR3 DNA reads TGTGCCAGCAGCTTAGTCGGCAGGGTTGGAGATACGCAGTATTTT. This encodes CASSLVGRVGDTQYF.

The CDR3 DNA follows: TGTGCCAGCAGCCGAACGGGTATTCGCGGTCCCAATTACGAGCAGTACTTC. The encoded protein is CASSRTGIRGPNYEQYF. The rearrangement uses TRBV13 and TRBJ2-7; D remains ambiguous. The V end lost 5 bases, the J end lost 4 bases, and 24 bases lay between the germline ends. This CDR3 has 17 residues. CDR1 PRHDT and CDR2 FYEKMQ come from the germline V gene (reference sequence).

The chain carries TRBV18 and TRBJ1-5; 8 bases agree with TRBD1. V was pared by 4 bases and J by 2 bases, with 4 bases of the junction left unmatched. The CDR3 spans 15 residues. The germline gives CDR1 KGHSH, CDR2 LQKENI. The CDR3 loop is CASSLMGQGNQPQHF. CDR3 bases: TGTGCCAGCTCACTAATGGGACAGGGCAATCAGCCCCAGCATTTT. Complete variable domain (other parts from reference TRBV18 and TRBJ1-5): NAGVMQNPRHLVRRRGQEARLRCSPMKGHSHVYWYRQLPEEGLKFMVYLQKENIIDESGMPKERFSAEFPKEGPSILRIQQVVRGDSAAYFCASSLMGQGNQPQHFGDGTRLSIL.

Only one count was recorded for this clone. This chain uses TRBV5-4 with TRBJ2-1, with 7 bases aligning to TRBD2. This CDR3 comprises 15 residues. From germline, CDR1 is SGHNT and CDR2 YYREEE (reference sequence). The V and J ends lost 0 bases and 5 bases, in that order; junction bases with no gene match: 5. CDR3 sequence reads: CASSLASGADNEQFF. The CDR3, as DNA: TGTGCCAGCAGCTTGGCGAGCGGGGCGGACAATGAGCAGTTCTTC.

The sample holds one count of this clone. The J gene is TRBJ2-7, the V gene TRBV15; D call uncertain. The CDR3 runs to 13 residues. Trimming removed 3 bases at V and 2 bases at J, with 8 bases between. Germline V gene data show CDR1 as LNHNV and CDR2 as YYDKDF (reference sequence). Here the CDR3 DNA reads TGTGCCACCAGCAGCGGGCCTCCCTACGAGCAGTACTTC. Protein: CATSSGPPYEQYF.

A remark on this clone: Different DNA sequences within this sample yield the same CDR3. This rearrangement joins TRBV18 to TRBJ2-5, with D uncertain. V lost 3 bases and J lost 3, with 2 bases in between. The CDR3 contains 11 residues. The germline V gene encodes CDR1 KGHSH and CDR2 LQKENI. CDR3 DNA: TGTGCCAGCTCACCCAAAGAGACCCAGTACTTC. This sequence encodes CASSPKETQYF.

This clone showed up just a few times. The rearrangement links TRBV7-9 to TRBJ2-1; tentatively, D is TRBD2 (5 bases). V was trimmed by 7 bases and J by 10 bases, leaving 17 bases between them. The CDR3 consists of 13 residues. CDR1 is SEHNR and CDR2 is FQNEAQ in the germline V gene (reference sequence). CDR3 coding DNA: TGTGCCAGCATAGAGGGAGTAGGAAAAGAGCAGTTCTTC. As protein: CASIEGVGKEQFF.